This entry is about one TCR beta chain. The sample carries other DNA sequences with the same CDR3. The sample belongs to a study of blood T cell repertoires in COVID-19. Study background: Samples came from the United States, Italy and Spain, spanning acute and convalescent COVID-19.

Trimming took off 3 bases at V and 0 bases at J, with 5 bases between the two ends. Germline values: CDR1 LNHNV, CDR2 YYDKDF (reference sequence). This CDR3 has 13 residues. In the source study's methods: For nucleated cells, counts were estimated from reference gene primer amplification. Clones were read by immunoSEQ multiplex PCR, and TCRdb kept only the in-frame ones, dropping some. Clone size and the V and J calls come from that table; the DNA yielded D and trimming. The data contain 130,000 to 150,000 clones, around 80% of them singletons. Sequencing was done on a sample of peripheral blood. V and J are TRBV15 and TRBJ1-2; D is ambiguous. The clonotype was recovered from a man between 60 and 75 years old with active or convalescent COVID-19. The CDR3 loop is CATSSQSNYGYTF. The CDR3 DNA is TGTGCCACCAGCAGCCAATCTAACTATGGCTACACCTTC.